The clone carrying this TCR beta chain occurred a few times. This sample's TCRbeta library carried unique molecular identifier barcodes. A single record per CDR3 protein comes from TCRdb applying MiXCR to the PCR reads. The top ten clones hold approximately 3.8% of a sample with almost 400,000 distinct CDR3 sequences, about 20% of them seen once. This entry belongs to a study of T-cell reconstitution after alpha-beta-depleted transplantation in children. The CDR3 is made up of 14 amino acids. CDR1 and CDR2 (germline): SGDLS, YYNGEE. V lost 0 bases and J lost 12, with 16 bases in between. This TCR derives from a human donor who donated a stem cell graft to a child with acute myeloid leukemia. The chain uses TRBV9 and TRBJ2-1; tentatively, D is TRBD1 (6 bases). The sequences come from PBMCs from the stem cell graft donor, collected from the stem cell graft. CDR3 nucleotides: TGTGCCAGCAGCGTAGAAGGCTCCCAAGGGGGGCAGTTCTTC. Its protein product is CASSVEGSQGGQFF.